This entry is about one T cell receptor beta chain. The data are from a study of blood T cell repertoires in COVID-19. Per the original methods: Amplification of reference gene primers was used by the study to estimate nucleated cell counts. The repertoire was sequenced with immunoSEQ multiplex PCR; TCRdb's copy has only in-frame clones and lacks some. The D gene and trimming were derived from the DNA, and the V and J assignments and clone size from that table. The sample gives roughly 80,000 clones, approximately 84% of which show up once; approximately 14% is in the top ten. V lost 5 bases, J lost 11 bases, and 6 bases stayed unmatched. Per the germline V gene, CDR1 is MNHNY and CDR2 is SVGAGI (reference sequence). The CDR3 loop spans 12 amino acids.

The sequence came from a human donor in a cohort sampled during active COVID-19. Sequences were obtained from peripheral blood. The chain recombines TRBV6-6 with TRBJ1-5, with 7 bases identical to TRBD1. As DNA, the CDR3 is TGTGCCAGCAGTCCAGGTGACAGGGCCCAGCATTTT. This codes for CASSPGDRAQHF.